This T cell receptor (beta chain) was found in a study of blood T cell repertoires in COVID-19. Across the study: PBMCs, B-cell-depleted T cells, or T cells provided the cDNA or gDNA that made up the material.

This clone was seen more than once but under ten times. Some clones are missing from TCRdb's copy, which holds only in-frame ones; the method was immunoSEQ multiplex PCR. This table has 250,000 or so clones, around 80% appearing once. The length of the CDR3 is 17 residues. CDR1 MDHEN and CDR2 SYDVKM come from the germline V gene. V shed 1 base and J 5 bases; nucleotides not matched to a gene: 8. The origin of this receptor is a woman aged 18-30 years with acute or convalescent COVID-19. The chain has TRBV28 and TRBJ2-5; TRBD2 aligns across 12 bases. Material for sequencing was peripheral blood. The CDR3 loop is CASSLSGLAGWGETQYF. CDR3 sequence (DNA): TGTGCCAGCAGTTTATCTGGACTAGCGGGATGGGGGGAGACCCAGTACTTC.